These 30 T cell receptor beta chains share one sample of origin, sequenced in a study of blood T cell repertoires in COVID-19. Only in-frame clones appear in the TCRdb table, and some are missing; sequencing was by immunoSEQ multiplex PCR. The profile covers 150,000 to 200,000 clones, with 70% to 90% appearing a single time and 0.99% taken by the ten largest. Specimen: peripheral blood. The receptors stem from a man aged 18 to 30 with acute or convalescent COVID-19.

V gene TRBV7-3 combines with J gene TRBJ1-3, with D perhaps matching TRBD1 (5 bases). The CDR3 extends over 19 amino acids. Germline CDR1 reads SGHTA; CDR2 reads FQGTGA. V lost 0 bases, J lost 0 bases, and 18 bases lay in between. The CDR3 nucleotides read TGTGCCAGCAGCTTAACGCGCGGAGGGGACGCCGACTCTGGAAACACCATATATTTT. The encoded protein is CASSLTRGGDADSGNTIYF. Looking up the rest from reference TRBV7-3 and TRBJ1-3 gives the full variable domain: GAGVSQTPSNKVTEKGKYVELRCDPISGHTALYWYRQSLGQGPEFLIYFQGTGAADDSGLPNDRFFAVRPEGSVSTLKIQRTERGDSAVYLCASSLTRGGDADSGNTIYFGEGSWLTVV.

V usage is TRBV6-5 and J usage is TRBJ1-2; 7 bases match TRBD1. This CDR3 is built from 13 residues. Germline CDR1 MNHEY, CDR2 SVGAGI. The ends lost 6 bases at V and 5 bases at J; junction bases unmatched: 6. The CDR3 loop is CASSHDREYGYTF. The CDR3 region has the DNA TGTGCCAGCAGCCATGACAGGGAGTATGGCTACACCTTC.

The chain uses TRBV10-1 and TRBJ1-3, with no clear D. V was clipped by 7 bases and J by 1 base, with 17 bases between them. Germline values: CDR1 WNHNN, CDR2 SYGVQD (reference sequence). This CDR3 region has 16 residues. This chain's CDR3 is CASMKRLQLSGNTIYF. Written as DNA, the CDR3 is TGCGCCAGCATGAAGAGGCTGCAGTTATCTGGAAACACCATATATTTT.

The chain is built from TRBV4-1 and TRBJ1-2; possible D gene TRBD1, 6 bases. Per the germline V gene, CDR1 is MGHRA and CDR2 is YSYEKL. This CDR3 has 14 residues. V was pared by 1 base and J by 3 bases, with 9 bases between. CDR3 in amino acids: CASSQVGGDYGYTF. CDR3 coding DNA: TGCGCCAGCAGCCAAGTAGGGGGGGACTATGGCTACACCTTC.

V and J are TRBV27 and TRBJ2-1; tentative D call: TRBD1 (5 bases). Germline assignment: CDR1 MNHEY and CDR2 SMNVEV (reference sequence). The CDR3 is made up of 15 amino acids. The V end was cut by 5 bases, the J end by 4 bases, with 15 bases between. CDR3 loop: CASSPDMFAYNEQFF. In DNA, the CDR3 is TGTGCCAGCAGTCCGGACATGTTTGCATACAATGAGCAGTTCTTC.

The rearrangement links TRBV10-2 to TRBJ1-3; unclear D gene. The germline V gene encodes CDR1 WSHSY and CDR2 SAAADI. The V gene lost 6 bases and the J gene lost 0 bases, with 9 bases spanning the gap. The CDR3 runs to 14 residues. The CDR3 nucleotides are TGCGCCAGCAGAGCCACGAGCTCTGGAAACACCATATATTTT. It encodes CASRATSSGNTIYF.

CDR3 sequence: CASSPGGTDTQYF. The CDR3 DNA is TGCGCCAGCAGCCCCGGGGGAACAGATACGCAGTATTTT. The V call is TRBV5-1, the J call TRBJ2-3, with D perhaps TRBD2 (6 bases). Germline CDR1 is SGHRS and CDR2 is YFSETQ. Trimming shortened V by 4 bases and J by 3 bases, and 9 bases separated the two germline ends. The CDR3 is made up of 13 amino acids.

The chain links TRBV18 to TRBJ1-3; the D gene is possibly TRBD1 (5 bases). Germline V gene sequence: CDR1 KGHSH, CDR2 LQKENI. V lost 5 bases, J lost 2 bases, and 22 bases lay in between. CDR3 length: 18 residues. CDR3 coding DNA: TGTGCCAGCTCAACCCAGGCCCCCCACAGGAAAACTGGAAACACCATATATTTT. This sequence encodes CASSTQAPHRKTGNTIYF.

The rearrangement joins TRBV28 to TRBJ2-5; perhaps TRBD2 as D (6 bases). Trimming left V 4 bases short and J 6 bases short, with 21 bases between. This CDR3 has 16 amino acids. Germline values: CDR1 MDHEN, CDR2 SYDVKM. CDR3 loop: CASSSSDLVGRKTQYF. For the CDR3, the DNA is TGTGCCAGCAGTTCCTCGGACCTGGTTGGGAGGAAGACCCAGTACTTC.

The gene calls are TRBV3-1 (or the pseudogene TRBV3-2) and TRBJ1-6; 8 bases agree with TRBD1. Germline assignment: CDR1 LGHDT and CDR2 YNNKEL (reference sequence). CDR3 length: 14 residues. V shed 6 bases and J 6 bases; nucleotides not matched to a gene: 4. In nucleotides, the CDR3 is TGTGCCAGCAGACTACAGGGGGTTAATTCACCCCTCCACTTT. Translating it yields CASRLQGVNSPLHF.

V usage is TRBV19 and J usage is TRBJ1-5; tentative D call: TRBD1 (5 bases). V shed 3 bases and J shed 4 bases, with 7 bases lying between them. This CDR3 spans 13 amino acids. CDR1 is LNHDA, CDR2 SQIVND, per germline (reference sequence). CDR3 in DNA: TGTGCCAGTAGTATGACAGATAATCAGCCCCAGCATTTT. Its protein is CASSMTDNQPQHF.

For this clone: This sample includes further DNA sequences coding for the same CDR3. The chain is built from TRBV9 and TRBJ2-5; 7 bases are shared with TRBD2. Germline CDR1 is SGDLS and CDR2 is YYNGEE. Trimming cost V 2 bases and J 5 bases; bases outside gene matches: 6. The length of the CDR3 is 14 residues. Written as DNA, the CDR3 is TGTGCCAGCAGCGTCACCGGGGGAGGGGAGACCCAGTACTTC. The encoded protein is CASSVTGGGETQYF.

CDR3 nucleotides: TGTGCCAGCAGCGTAAGGACAATGCTCGGGGAGCTGTTTTTT. This encodes CASSVRTMLGELFF. This sequence joins TRBV9 and TRBJ2-2, with D possibly matching TRBD1 (5 bases). Germline CDR1 and CDR2: SGDLS and YYNGEE. Trimming removed 1 base at V and 7 bases at J, with 11 bases between. The CDR3 spans 14 residues.

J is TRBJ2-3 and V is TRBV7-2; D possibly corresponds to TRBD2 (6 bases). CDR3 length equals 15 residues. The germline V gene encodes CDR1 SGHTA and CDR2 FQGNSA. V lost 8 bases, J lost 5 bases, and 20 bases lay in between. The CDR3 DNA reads TGTGCCAGCGCCCGGGTAGCGGTATCGAAAGATACGCAGTATTTT. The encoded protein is CASARVAVSKDTQYF.

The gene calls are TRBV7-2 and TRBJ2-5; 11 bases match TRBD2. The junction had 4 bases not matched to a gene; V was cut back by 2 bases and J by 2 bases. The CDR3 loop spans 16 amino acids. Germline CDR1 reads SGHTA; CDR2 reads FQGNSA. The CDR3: CASSLLAGGLQETQYF. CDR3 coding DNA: TGTGCCAGCAGCTTATTAGCGGGGGGGTTACAAGAGACCCAGTACTTC.

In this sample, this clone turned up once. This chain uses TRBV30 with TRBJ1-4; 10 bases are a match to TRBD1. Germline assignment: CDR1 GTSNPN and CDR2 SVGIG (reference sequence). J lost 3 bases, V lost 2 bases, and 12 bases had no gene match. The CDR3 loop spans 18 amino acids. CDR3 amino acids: CAWSSGQGHFTANEKLFF. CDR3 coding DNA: TGTGCCTGGAGTTCGGGACAGGGGCATTTTACGGCTAATGAAAAACTGTTTTTT. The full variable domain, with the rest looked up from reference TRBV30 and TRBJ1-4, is SQTIHQWPATLVQPVGSPLSLECTVEGTSNPNLYWYRQAAGRGLQLLFYSVGIGQISSEVPQNLSASRPQDRQFILSSKKLLLSDSGFYLCAWSSGQGHFTANEKLFFGSGTQLSVL.

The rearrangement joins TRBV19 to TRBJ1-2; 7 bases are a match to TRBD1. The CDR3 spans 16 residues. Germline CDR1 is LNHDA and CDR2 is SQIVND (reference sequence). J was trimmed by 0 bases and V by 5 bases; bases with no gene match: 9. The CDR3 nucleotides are TGTGCCAGTAGTTTCCGGGGACAGACCACTAACTATGGCTACACCTTC. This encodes CASSFRGQTTNYGYTF.

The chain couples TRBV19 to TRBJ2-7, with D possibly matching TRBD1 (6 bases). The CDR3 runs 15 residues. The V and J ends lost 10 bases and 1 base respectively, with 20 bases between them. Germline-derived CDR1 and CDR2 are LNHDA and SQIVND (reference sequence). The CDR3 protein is CATKSTGTTSYEQYF. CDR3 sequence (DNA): TGTGCCACAAAAAGCACCGGGACAACATCCTACGAGCAGTACTTC.

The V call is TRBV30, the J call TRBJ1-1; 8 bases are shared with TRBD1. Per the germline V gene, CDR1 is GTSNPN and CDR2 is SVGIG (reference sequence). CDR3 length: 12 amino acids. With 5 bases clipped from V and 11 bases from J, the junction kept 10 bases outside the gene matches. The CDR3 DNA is TGTGCCTGGGACTCAGGGGGCAATCGGGCTTTCTTT. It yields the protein CAWDSGGNRAFF.

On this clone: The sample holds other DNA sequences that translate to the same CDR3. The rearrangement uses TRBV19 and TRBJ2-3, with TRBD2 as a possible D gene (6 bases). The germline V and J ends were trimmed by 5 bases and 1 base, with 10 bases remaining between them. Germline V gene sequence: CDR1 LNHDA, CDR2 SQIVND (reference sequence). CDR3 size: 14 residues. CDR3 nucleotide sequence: TGTGCCAGTAGTTTGGGCGGGGGCACAGATACGCAGTATTTT. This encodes CASSLGGGTDTQYF. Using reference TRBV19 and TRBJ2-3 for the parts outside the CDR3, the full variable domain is DGGITQSPKYLFRKEGQNVTLSCEQNLNHDAMYWYRQDPGQGLRLIYYSQIVNDFQKGDIAEGYSVSREKKESFPLTVTSAQKNPTAFYLCASSLGGGTDTQYFGPGTRLTVL.

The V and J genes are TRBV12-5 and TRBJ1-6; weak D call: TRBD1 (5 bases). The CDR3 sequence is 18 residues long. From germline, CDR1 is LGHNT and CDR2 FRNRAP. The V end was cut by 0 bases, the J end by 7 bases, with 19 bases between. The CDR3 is CASGLVLTSGRENSPLHF. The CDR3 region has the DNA TGTGCTAGTGGTTTGGTATTAACGTCGGGCAGGGAAAATTCACCCCTCCACTTT.

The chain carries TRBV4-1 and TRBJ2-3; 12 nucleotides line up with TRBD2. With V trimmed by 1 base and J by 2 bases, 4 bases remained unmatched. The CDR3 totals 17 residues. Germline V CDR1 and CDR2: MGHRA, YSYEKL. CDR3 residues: CASSQALAGGTTDTQYF. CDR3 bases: TGCGCCAGCAGCCAAGCACTAGCGGGGGGAACCACAGATACGCAGTATTTT.

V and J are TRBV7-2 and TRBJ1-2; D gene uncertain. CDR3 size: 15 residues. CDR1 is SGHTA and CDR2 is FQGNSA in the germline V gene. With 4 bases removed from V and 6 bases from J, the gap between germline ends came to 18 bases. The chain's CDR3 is CASSSMTVSPNGYTF. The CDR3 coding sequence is TGTGCCAGCAGCTCGATGACTGTCTCGCCTAATGGCTACACCTTC.

The CDR3 sequence is CASSTKAGWTDTQYF. DNA for the CDR3: TGTGCCAGTAGTACCAAAGCGGGGTGGACAGATACGCAGTATTTT. The chain combines TRBV19 with TRBJ2-3, with 7 bases matching TRBD2. The length of the CDR3 is 15 residues. Germline lookup yields CDR1 LNHDA and CDR2 SQIVND (reference sequence). Trimming at V came to 4 bases and at J to 3 bases, leaving 7 bases not matched to a gene. Filled out from reference TRBV19 and TRBJ2-3, the complete variable domain reads DGGITQSPKYLFRKEGQNVTLSCEQNLNHDAMYWYRQDPGQGLRLIYYSQIVNDFQKGDIAEGYSVSREKKESFPLTVTSAQKNPTAFYLCASSTKAGWTDTQYFGPGTRLTVL.

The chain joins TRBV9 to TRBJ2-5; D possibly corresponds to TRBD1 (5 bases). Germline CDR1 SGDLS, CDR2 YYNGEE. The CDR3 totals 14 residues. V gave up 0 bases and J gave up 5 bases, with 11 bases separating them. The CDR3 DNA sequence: TGTGCCAGCAGCGTAGGGGGCAGGTCGGAGACCCAGTACTTC. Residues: CASSVGGRSETQYF.

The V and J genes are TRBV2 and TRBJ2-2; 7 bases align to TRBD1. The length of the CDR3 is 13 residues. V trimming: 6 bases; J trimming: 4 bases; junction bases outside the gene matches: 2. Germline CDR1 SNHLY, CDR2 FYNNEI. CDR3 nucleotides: TGTGCCAGCAGGACAGGGCCCACCGGGGAGCTGTTTTTT. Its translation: CASRTGPTGELFF. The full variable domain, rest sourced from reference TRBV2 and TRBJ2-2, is EPEVTQTPSHQVTQMGQEVILRCVPISNHLYFYWYRQILGQKVEFLVSFYNNEISEKSEIFDDQFSVERPDGSNFTLKIRSTKLEDSAMYFCASRTGPTGELFFGEGSRLTVL.

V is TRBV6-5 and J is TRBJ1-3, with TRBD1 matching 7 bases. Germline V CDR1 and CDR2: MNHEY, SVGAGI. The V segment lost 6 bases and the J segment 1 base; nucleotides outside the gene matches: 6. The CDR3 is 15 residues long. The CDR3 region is CASRTQGRSGNTIYF. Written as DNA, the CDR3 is TGTGCCAGCAGGACACAGGGGCGATCTGGAAACACCATATATTTT.

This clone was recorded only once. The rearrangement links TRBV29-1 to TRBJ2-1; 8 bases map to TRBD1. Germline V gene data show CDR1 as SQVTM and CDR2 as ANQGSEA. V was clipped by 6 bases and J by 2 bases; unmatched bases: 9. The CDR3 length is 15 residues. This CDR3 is CSVETGDPPYNEQFF. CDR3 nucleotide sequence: TGCAGCGTGGAGACAGGGGATCCTCCCTACAATGAGCAGTTCTTC.

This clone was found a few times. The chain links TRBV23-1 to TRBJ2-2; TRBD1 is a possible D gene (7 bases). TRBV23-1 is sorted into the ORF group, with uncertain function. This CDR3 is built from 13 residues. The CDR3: CAAGQMNTGELFF. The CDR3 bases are TGCGCTGCGGGACAGATGAACACCGGGGAGCTGTTTTTT.

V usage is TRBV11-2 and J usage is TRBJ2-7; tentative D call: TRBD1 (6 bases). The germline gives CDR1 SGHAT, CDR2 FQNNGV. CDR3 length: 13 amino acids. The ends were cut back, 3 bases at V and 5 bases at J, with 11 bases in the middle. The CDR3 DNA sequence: TGTGCCAGCAGCTTGAGGGGGTATAACGAGCAGTACGTC. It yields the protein CASSLRGYNEQYV.